The TCR beta chain described here comes from a study of cytomegalovirus exposure and HLA in healthy donors. Looking at the study overall: The 130 or so validation repertoires, a later analysis reported, used the same platform as the 666 first-cohort repertoires. Study outcomes and limitations: The study flagged some 170 TCR beta chains as cytomegalovirus-associated.

Separate from the roughly 630-subject first cohort was the approximately 120-subject validation cohort, to which the donors belonged. CDR3 length equals 13 residues. CDR1 and CDR2 (germline): SGHRS, YFSETQ. Trimming took off 1 base at V and 13 bases at J, with 17 bases between the two ends. With respect to this clone: Its specificity is unknown.

TCRdb's copy holds only in-frame clones and misses some; the assay was immunoSEQ multiplex PCR. This repertoire shows 140,000 or so clones, approximately 89% found once; its top ten account for roughly 0.7%. Sequencing was performed on PBMCs. The receptor comes from a man between 18 and 29 years old in good health and CMV-seronegative. The V call is TRBV5-1, the J call TRBJ1-1; D perhaps matches TRBD1 (5 bases). In DNA, the CDR3 is TGCGCCAGCAGCTTGTTTTTCGGGGGTTTGGGTTTCTTT. Translating gives CASSLFFGGLGFF. Full variable domain (missing parts from reference TRBV5-1 and TRBJ1-1): KAGVTQTPRYLIKTRGQQVTLSCSPISGHRSVSWYQQTPGQGLQFLFEYFSETQRNKGNFPGRFSGRQFSNSRSEMNVSTLELGDSALYLCASSLFFGGLGFFGQGTRLTVV.